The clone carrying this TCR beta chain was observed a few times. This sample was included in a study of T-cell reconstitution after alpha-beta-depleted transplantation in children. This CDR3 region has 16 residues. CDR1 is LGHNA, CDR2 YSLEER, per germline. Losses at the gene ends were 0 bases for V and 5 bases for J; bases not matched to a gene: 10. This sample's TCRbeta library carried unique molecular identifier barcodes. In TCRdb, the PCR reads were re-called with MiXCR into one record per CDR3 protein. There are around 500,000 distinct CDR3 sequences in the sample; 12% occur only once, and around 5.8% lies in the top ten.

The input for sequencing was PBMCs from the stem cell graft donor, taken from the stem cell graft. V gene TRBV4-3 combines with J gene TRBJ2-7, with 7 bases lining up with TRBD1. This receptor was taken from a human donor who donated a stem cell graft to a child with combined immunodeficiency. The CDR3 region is CASSQDAPGTDNEQYF. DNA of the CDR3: TGCGCCAGCAGCCAAGACGCCCCCGGGACAGACAACGAGCAGTACTTC.